This TCR beta chain came from a study of T cells in Graves' hyperthyroidism and ophthalmopathy. This clonotype was seen more than once but under ten times. Researchers amplified the TCR beta CDR3 regions from RNA transcripts. TCR CDR3 underwent first-round RT-PCR with the HTBI primer set. From the multiplex PCR reads, TCRdb called clonotypes with MiXCR, one entry per CDR3 protein. This sample has about 580,000 distinct CDR3 sequences; about 14% occur once, and the top ten carry 5.8%. This clonotype was sampled from a woman aged 25 to 45 with Graves' hyperthyroidism that later progressed to Graves' ophthalmopathy. Sequencing was done on a sample of blood.

CDR3 DNA sequence: TGTGCCAGCAGCTCGATGGTTTCTAGCGCACAAGAGACCCAGTACTTC. Protein product: CASSSMVSSAQETQYF. This rearrangement joins TRBV28 to TRBJ2-5; possibly TRBD2 for D (6 bases). This CDR3 contains 16 residues. Trimming shortened V by 6 bases and J by 2 bases, and 19 bases separated the two germline ends. CDR1 and CDR2 (germline): MDHEN, SYDVKM.